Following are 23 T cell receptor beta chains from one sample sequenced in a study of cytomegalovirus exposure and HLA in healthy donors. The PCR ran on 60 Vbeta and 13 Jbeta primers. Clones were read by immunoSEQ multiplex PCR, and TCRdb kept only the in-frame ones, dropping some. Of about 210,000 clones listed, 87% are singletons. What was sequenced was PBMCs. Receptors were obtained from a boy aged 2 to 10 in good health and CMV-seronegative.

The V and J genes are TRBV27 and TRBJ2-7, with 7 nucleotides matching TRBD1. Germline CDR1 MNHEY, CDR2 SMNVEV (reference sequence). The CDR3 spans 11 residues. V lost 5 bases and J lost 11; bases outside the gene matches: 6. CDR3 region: CASSTGTEEYF. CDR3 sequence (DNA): TGTGCCAGCAGTACAGGGACAGAGGAGTACTTC.

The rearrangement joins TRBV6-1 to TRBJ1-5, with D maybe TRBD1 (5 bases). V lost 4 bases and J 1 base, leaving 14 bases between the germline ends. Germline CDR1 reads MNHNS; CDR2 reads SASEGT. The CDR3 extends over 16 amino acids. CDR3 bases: TGTGCCAGCAGTGCGACTTTCGGGGGAAGCAATCAGCCCCAGCATTTT. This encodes CASSATFGGSNQPQHF.

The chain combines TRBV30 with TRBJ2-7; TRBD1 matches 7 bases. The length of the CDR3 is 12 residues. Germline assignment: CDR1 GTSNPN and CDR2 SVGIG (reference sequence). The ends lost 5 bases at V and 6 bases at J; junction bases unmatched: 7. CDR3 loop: CAWDRDTPEQYF. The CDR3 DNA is TGTGCCTGGGACAGGGACACACCCGAGCAGTACTTC.

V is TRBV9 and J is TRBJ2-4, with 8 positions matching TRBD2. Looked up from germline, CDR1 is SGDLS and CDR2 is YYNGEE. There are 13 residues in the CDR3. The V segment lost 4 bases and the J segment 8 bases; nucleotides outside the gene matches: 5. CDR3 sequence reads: CASSPREGYIQYF. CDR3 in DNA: TGTGCCAGCAGCCCCCGGGAGGGATACATTCAGTACTTC.

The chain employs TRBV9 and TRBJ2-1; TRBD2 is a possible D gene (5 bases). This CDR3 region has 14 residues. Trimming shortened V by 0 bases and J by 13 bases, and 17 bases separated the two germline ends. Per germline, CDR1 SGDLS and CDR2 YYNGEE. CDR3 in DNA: TGTGCCAGCAGCGTAGAGGTGACGAGGGTTGGACAGTTCTTC. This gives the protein CASSVEVTRVGQFF.

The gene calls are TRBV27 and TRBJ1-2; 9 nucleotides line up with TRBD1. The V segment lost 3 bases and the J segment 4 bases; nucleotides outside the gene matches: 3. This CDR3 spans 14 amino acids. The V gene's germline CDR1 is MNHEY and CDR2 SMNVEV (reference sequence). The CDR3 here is CASSLGDRVYGYTF. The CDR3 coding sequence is TGTGCCAGCAGTTTGGGGGACAGGGTCTATGGCTACACCTTC.

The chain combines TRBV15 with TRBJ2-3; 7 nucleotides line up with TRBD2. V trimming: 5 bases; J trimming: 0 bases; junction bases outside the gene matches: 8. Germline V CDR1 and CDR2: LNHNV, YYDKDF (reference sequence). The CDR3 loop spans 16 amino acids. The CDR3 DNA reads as TGTGCCACCAGCCGGGGAGGGAATCCTAGCACAGATACGCAGTATTTT. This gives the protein CATSRGGNPSTDTQYF.

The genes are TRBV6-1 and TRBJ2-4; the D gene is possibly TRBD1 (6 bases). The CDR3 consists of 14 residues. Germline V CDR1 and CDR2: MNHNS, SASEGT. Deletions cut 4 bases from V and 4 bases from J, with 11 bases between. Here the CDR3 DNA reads TGTGCCAGCAGTGCAGGGGACGGGAAAAACATTCAGTACTTC. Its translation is CASSAGDGKNIQYF.

The CDR3 here is CASSERLTSGRRETQYF. The CDR3 region has the DNA TGTGCCAGCAGCGAAAGATTGACTAGCGGGAGAAGAGAGACCCAGTACTTC. The rearrangement joins TRBV9 to TRBJ2-5; 12 bases are shared with TRBD2. V lost 3 bases and J lost 4; bases outside the gene matches: 10. The CDR3 is made up of 17 amino acids. Germline V gene sequence: CDR1 SGDLS, CDR2 YYNGEE.

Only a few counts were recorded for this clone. This chain's CDR3 is CASSSTGNTEAFF. CDR3 DNA: TGTGCCAGCAGCTCGACAGGGAACACTGAAGCTTTCTTT. The chain joins TRBV7-9 to TRBJ1-1, with a possible D match to TRBD1 (6 bases). The CDR3 contains 13 residues. V was pared by 4 bases and J by 1 base, with 7 bases between. Germline CDR1 reads SEHNR; CDR2 reads FQNEAQ (reference sequence). Based on the CDR3 plus reference TRBV7-9 and TRBJ1-1, the full variable domain is DTGVSQNPRHKITKRGQNVTFRCDPISEHNRLYWYRQTLGQGPEFLTYFQNEAQLEKSRLLSDRFSAERPKGSFSTLEIQRTEQGDSAMYLCASSSTGNTEAFFGQGTRLTVV.

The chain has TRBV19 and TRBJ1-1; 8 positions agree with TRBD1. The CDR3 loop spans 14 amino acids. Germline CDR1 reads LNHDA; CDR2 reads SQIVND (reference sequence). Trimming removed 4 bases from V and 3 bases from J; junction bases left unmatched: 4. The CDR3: CASSKDRDDTEAFF. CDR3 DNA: TGTGCCAGTAGTAAGGACAGGGATGACACTGAAGCTTTCTTT.

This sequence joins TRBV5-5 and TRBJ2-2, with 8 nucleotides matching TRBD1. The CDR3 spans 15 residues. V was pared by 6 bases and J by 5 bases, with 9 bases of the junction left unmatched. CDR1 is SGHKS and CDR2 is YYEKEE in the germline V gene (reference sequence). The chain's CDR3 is CASISGTGATGELFF. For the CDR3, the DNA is TGTGCCAGCATCTCCGGGACAGGTGCTACCGGGGAGCTGTTTTTT.

The CDR3 DNA is TGTGCCAGCAGTGAATATACGAGTAGCGGAAGCTCCTACGAGCAGTACTTC. Translation gives CASSEYTSSGSSYEQYF. The J gene is TRBJ2-7, the V gene TRBV25-1; perhaps TRBD2 as D (6 bases). This CDR3 has 17 residues. V lost 0 bases and J lost 0, with 15 bases in between. Looked up from germline, CDR1 is MGHDK and CDR2 is SYGVNS.

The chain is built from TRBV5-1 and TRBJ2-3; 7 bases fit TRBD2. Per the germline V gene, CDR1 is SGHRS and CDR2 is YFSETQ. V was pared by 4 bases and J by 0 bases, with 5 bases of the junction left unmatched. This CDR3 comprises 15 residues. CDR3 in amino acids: CASSNSGASTDTQYF. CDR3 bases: TGCGCCAGCAGCAACAGCGGGGCTAGCACAGATACGCAGTATTTT. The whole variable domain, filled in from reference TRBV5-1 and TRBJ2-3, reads KAGVTQTPRYLIKTRGQQVTLSCSPISGHRSVSWYQQTPGQGLQFLFEYFSETQRNKGNFPGRFSGRQFSNSRSEMNVSTLELGDSALYLCASSNSGASTDTQYFGPGTRLTVL.

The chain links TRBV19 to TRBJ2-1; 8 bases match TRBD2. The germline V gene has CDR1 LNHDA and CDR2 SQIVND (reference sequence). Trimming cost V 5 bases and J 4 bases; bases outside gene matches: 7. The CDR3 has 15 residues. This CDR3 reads CASSSLAGQYNEQFF. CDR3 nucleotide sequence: TGTGCCAGTAGTTCCTTAGCGGGACAATACAATGAGCAGTTCTTC.

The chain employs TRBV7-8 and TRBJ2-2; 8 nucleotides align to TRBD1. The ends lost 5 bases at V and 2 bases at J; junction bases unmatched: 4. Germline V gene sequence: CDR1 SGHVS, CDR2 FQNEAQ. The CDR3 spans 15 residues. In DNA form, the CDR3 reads TGTGCCAGCAGCCCGACAGGGGTAAACACCGGGGAGCTGTTTTTT. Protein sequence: CASSPTGVNTGELFF. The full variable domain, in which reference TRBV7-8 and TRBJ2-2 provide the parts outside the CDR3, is GAGVSQSPRYKVAKRGQDVALRCDPISGHVSLFWYQQALGQGPEFLTYFQNEAQLDKSGLPSDRFFAERPEGSVSTLKIQRTQQEDSAVYLCASSPTGVNTGELFFGEGSRLTVL.

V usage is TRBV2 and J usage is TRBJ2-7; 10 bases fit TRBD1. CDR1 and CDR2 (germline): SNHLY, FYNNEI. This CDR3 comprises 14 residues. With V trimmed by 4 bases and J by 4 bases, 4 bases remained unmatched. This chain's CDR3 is CASSGRDRGYEQYF. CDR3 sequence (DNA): TGTGCCAGCAGTGGCCGGGACAGGGGTTACGAGCAGTACTTC.

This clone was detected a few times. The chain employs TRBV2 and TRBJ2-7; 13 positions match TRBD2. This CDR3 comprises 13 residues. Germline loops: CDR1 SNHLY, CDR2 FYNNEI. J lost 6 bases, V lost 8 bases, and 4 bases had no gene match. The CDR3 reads CASGLAGAAEQYF. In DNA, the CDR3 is TGTGCCAGCGGACTAGCGGGAGCAGCCGAGCAGTACTTC. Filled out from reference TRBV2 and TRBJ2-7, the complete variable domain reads EPEVTQTPSHQVTQMGQEVILRCVPISNHLYFYWYRQILGQKVEFLVSFYNNEISEKSEIFDDQFSVERPDGSNFTLKIRSTKLEDSAMYFCASGLAGAAEQYFGPGTRLTVT.

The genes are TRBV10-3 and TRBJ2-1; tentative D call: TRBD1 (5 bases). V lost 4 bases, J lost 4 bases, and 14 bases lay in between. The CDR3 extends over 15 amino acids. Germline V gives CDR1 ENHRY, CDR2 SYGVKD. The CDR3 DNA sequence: TGTGCCATCAGTGCGCAGACAGATGATTACAATGAGCAGTTCTTC. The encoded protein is CAISAQTDDYNEQFF.

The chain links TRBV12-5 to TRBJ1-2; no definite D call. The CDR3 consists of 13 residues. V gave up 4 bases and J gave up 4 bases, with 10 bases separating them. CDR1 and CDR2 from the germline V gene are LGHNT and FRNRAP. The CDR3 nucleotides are TGTGCTAGTGGTTCCCCCCGGAGCTATGGCTACACCTTC. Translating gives CASGSPRSYGYTF.

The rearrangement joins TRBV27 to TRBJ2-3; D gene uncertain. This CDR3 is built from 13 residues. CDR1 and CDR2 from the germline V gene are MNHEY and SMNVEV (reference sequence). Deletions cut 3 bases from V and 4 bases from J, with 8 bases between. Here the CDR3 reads CASSFQSADTQYF. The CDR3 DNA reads TGTGCCAGCAGTTTCCAGAGCGCAGATACGCAGTATTTT.

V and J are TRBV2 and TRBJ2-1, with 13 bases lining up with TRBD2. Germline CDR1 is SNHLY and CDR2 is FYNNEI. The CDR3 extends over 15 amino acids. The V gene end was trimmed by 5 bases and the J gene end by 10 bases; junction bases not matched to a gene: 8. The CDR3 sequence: CASSPGLAGAWEQFF. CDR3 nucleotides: TGTGCCAGCAGTCCCGGACTAGCGGGAGCATGGGAGCAGTTCTTC.

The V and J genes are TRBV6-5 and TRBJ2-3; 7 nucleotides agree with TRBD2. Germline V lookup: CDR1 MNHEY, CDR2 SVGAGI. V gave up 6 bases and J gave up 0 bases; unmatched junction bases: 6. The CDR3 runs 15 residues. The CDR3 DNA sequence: TGTGCCAGCAGCCTTAGCGGGCCAAGCACAGATACGCAGTATTTT. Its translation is CASSLSGPSTDTQYF.